This T cell receptor (beta chain) was profiled in a study of cytomegalovirus exposure and HLA in healthy donors. It was with 60 Vbeta and 13 Jbeta primers that the PCR ran. Assay used: immunoSEQ multiplex PCR; TCRdb lists only in-frame clones, some missing. The table shows fewer than 130,000 clones, with roughly 70% occurring only once. Turning to this clone: Its antigen remains unknown.

Notes on the study in general: HLA alleles were associated with 15,000 to 20,000 TCR beta sequences in a later analysis at 0.05 false discovery rate. Presence/absence results assume similar sequencing depth per donor, which may not hold.

From germline, CDR1 is LNHDA and CDR2 SQIVND (reference sequence). This CDR3 is 17 amino acids long. V lost 2 bases, J lost 1 base, and 17 bases lay in between. The chain couples TRBV19 to TRBJ1-1; D remains ambiguous. The sample comprised PBMCs. The receptor was derived from a man aged 35 to 55 in good health and CMV-seropositive. In DNA form, the CDR3 reads TGTGCCAGTAGTATATACGCGATTATGAGCGGGAACACTGAAGCTTTCTTT. Translating gives CASSIYAIMSGNTEAFF.